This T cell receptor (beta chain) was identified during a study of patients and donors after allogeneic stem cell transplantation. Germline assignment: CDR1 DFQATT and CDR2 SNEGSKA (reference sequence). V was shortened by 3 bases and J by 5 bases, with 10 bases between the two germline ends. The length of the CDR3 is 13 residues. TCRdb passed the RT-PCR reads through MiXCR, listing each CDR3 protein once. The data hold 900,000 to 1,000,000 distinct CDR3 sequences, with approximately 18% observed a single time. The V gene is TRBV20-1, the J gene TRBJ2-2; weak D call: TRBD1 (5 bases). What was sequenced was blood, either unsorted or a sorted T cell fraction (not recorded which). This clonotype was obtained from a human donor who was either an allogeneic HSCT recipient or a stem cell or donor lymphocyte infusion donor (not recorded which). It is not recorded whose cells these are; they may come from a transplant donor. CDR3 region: CSASRVRTGELFF. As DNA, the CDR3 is TGCAGTGCTAGCAGGGTTCGAACCGGGGAGCTGTTTTTT.